This T cell receptor (beta chain) was retrieved from a study of technical replicates of blood from a few donors. Repertoires were generated with immunoSEQ multiplex PCR, while TCRdb's copy carries only in-frame clones and drops some. This table holds tens of thousands of clones, 70% to 90% found once. Per germline, CDR1 ENHRY and CDR2 SYGVKD. The CDR3 contains 14 residues. The V gene lost 7 bases and the J gene lost 0 bases, with 10 bases spanning the gap. The sample was PBMCs. This sequence joins TRBV10-3 and TRBJ1-5, with no clear D. The sequence was collected from a human donor in good health. Some clones in this sample may be carry-over from other donors' samples. This CDR3 is CAIKGSDSNQPQHF. In DNA form, the CDR3 reads TGTGCCATCAAAGGTAGCGATAGCAATCAGCCCCAGCATTTT.